What follows are 20 T cell receptor beta chains derived from one specimen sequenced in a study of blood T cell repertoires in COVID-19. Assay used: immunoSEQ multiplex PCR; TCRdb lists only in-frame clones, some missing. The data contain 250,000 to 400,000 clones, 88% of them singletons. Sequencing was done on a sample of peripheral blood. Every receptor here comes from a woman in her twenties or thirties with COVID-19, enrolled during active disease.

The chain combines TRBV28 with TRBJ1-2; no firm D call. The V gene's germline CDR1 is MDHEN and CDR2 SYDVKM. V was pared by 6 bases and J by 4 bases, with 18 bases between. The CDR3 runs 15 residues. The CDR3 sequence is CASSRQIVAGYGYTF. For the CDR3, the DNA is TGTGCCAGCAGCCGCCAGATCGTTGCGGGCTATGGCTACACCTTC.

On this clone itself: Its ends do not fully match the called genes, so a read error is possible. The genes are TRBV4-2 and TRBJ1-5; no clear D gene. The CDR3 runs 12 residues. Germline CDR1 and CDR2: LGHNA and YNFKEQ. The CDR3 protein is CASSQAGRDLYF. The DNA of the CDR3 is TGTGCCAGCAGCCAAGCCGGGAGAGATTTGTATTTT.

This clone was seen just once. The chain employs TRBV7-8 and TRBJ1-2; D ambiguous. The length of the CDR3 is 12 residues. Germline V CDR1 and CDR2: SGHVS, FQNEAQ. V dropped 3 bases and J dropped 4 bases, with 6 bases sitting between them. DNA of the CDR3: TGTGCCAGCAGCTTGGGAGTCTATGGCTACACCTTC. Amino acids: CASSLGVYGYTF.

This clone was found once. In nucleotides, the CDR3 is TGTGCCAGCAGCCCGACTAGCGGGGGCACCAACTACAATGAGCAGTTCTTC. Amino acid sequence: CASSPTSGGTNYNEQFF. The chain recombines TRBV7-9 with TRBJ2-1; TRBD2 matches at 12 bases. V shed 5 bases, J shed 3 bases, and the junction held 8 bases outside the gene matches. CDR1 and CDR2 (germline): SEHNR, FQNEAQ (reference sequence). This CDR3 comprises 17 residues.

The CDR3 loop is CASSPAGFYGYTF. For the CDR3, the DNA is TGTGCCAGCAGCCCCGCGGGATTCTATGGCTACACCTTC. The chain uses TRBV28 and TRBJ1-2; D is uncertain. The CDR3 is 13 residues long. CDR1 and CDR2 (germline): MDHEN, SYDVKM. The V end lost 6 bases, the J end lost 4 bases, and 12 bases lay between the germline ends.

The rearrangement joins TRBV2 to TRBJ2-7; TRBD1 matches at 9 bases. Germline values: CDR1 SNHLY, CDR2 FYNNEI. The J segment lost 8 bases and the V segment lost 7 bases, leaving 18 bases of the junction unmatched. The CDR3 loop spans 16 amino acids. The CDR3 DNA follows: TGTGCCAGCAATCCGTCCGCGGGACAGGGAATTAAAAAGCAGTACGTC. Protein: CASNPSAGQGIKKQYV.

The chain joins TRBV4-1 to TRBJ1-2, with 7 bases matching TRBD1. Germline V lookup: CDR1 MGHRA, CDR2 YSYEKL. This CDR3 comprises 14 residues. J was trimmed by 2 bases and V by 4 bases; bases with no gene match: 4. CDR3 bases: TGCGCCAGCAGCCGCCCGGACAGGAACTATGGCTACACCTTC. Translating it yields CASSRPDRNYGYTF.

Details on this clone: The junction shows a germline mismatch at one end, possibly a read error. The J gene is TRBJ1-1, the V gene TRBV7-9, with 7 bases lining up with TRBD1. Germline lookup yields CDR1 SEHNR and CDR2 FQNEAQ (reference sequence). This CDR3 region has 15 residues. The CDR3 nucleotides are TGTGCCAGCAGTTTAGTGACAGGGAAGAACACTGAAGCTTTCTTT. Residues: CASSLVTGKNTEAFF.

This rearrangement joins TRBV5-1 to TRBJ1-3; D remains ambiguous. The CDR3 is 16 amino acids. Germline-derived CDR1 and CDR2 are SGHRS and YFSETQ. V shed 0 bases and J shed 2 bases, with 12 bases lying between them. CDR3 loop: CASSLGDKTPGNTIYF. In DNA form, the CDR3 reads TGCGCCAGCAGCTTGGGTGACAAAACCCCTGGAAACACCATATATTTT.

The chain carries TRBV7-9 and TRBJ1-5; the match to TRBD1 covers 7 bases. The CDR3 loop spans 15 amino acids. With V trimmed by 5 bases and J by 4 bases, 8 bases remained unmatched. Germline-derived CDR1 and CDR2 are SEHNR and FQNEAQ (reference sequence). The CDR3 nucleotides are TGTGCCAGCAGCCAAGGGACAGAAGGAAATCAGCCCCAGCATTTT. Its protein is CASSQGTEGNQPQHF.

This chain uses TRBV11-1 with TRBJ1-6; D might be TRBD1 (5 bases). The CDR3 has 15 residues. From germline, CDR1 is SGHAT and CDR2 FQDESV (reference sequence). V was shortened by 7 bases and J by 7 bases, with 17 bases between the two germline ends. CDR3 loop: CASTAAGGENSPLHF. Here the CDR3 DNA reads TGTGCCAGCACCGCGGCGGGGGGGGAGAATTCACCCCTCCACTTT.

This clone has a handful of counts. CDR3 nucleotides: TGTGCCAGCAGCCAAGAGGCCAGGGGGCATTCACCCCTCCACTTT. Translated, it gives CASSQEARGHSPLHF. The V call is TRBV3-1 (or the pseudogene TRBV3-2), the J call TRBJ1-6; 8 bases match TRBD1. The CDR3 runs 15 residues. V shed 0 bases, J shed 8 bases, and the junction held 3 bases outside the gene matches. Germline lookup yields CDR1 LGHDT and CDR2 YNNKEL (reference sequence).

V and J are TRBV7-9 and TRBJ2-7; the match to TRBD1 covers 10 bases. Germline values: CDR1 SEHNR, CDR2 FQNEAQ (reference sequence). The CDR3 length is 15 residues. V was clipped by 4 bases and J by 2 bases; unmatched bases: 5. The CDR3 DNA sequence: TGTGCCAGCAGCTCCCGGGACAGGGGACCCTACGAGCAGTACTTC. It codes for CASSSRDRGPYEQYF. The complete variable domain, with remaining parts taken from reference TRBV7-9 and TRBJ2-7, reads DTGVSQNPRHKITKRGQNVTFRCDPISEHNRLYWYRQTLGQGPEFLTYFQNEAQLEKSRLLSDRFSAERPKGSFSTLEIQRTEQGDSAMYLCASSSRDRGPYEQYFGPGTRLTVT.

The rearrangement links TRBV6-6 to TRBJ1-5; D unclear. Trimming shortened V by 4 bases and J by 10 bases, and 8 bases separated the two germline ends. Per the germline V gene, CDR1 is MNHNY and CDR2 is SVGAGI (reference sequence). The CDR3 loop spans 11 amino acids. The CDR3 reads CASSSRGPQHF. The CDR3 DNA reads TGTGCCAGCAGTTCCCGGGGTCCCCAGCATTTT.

V is TRBV5-1 and J is TRBJ1-2; D might be TRBD1 (5 bases). Germline lookup yields CDR1 SGHRS and CDR2 YFSETQ. This CDR3 spans 14 amino acids. V was trimmed by 4 bases and J by 6 bases, leaving 16 bases between them. CDR3 residues: CASSPGARSDGYTF. CDR3 in DNA: TGCGCCAGCAGCCCTGGGGCCAGAAGCGATGGCTACACCTTC.

V and J are TRBV18 and TRBJ1-4; D remains unclear. Germline V lookup: CDR1 KGHSH, CDR2 LQKENI. The CDR3 runs 15 residues. The germline V and J ends were trimmed by 2 bases and 3 bases, with 10 bases remaining between them. CDR3 protein: CASSPGISANEKLFF. The CDR3 DNA is TGTGCCAGCTCACCAGGTATATCGGCTAATGAAAAACTGTTTTTT.

V usage is TRBV6-2 or TRBV6-3 and J usage is TRBJ2-3; D perhaps matches TRBD1 (5 bases). The CDR3 is 18 residues long. Germline V gives CDR1 MNHEY, CDR2 SVGEGT. V was trimmed by 0 bases and J by 4 bases, leaving 20 bases between them. Here the CDR3 reads CASSYSIIFYRSADTQYF. CDR3 in DNA: TGTGCCAGCAGTTACTCTATTATTTTCTACAGGAGCGCAGATACGCAGTATTTT.

The chain carries TRBV5-4 and TRBJ1-2; 7 nucleotides agree with TRBD1. Trimming removed 3 bases from V and 3 bases from J; junction bases left unmatched: 2. The CDR3 covers 13 residues. CDR1 and CDR2 from the germline V gene are SGHNT and YYREEE (reference sequence). This chain's CDR3 is CASSYGTDYGYTF. The CDR3 DNA follows: TGTGCCAGCAGCTACGGGACAGACTATGGCTACACCTTC.

This clone was detected only once. CDR3 in DNA: TGTGCCAGCAGCTTAAACCGGGACAGCCGAGGCTCTGGAAACACCATATATTTT. It translates to CASSLNRDSRGSGNTIYF. V usage is TRBV7-6 and J usage is TRBJ1-3; 7 bases agree with TRBD1. Per germline, CDR1 SGHVS and CDR2 FNYEAQ. Unmatched junction bases numbered 10, after V lost 2 bases and J lost 0 bases. This CDR3 is built from 18 residues.

The rearrangement uses TRBV19 and TRBJ2-6; TRBD2 matches at 10 bases. The CDR3 covers 16 residues. Trimming took 7 bases from V and 4 from J; bases not matched to a gene: 7. Germline V gives CDR1 LNHDA, CDR2 SQIVND (reference sequence). This CDR3 reads CASTLAGGSGANVLTF. CDR3 nucleotides: TGTGCCAGTACTTTAGCGGGGGGCTCAGGGGCCAACGTCCTGACTTTC.